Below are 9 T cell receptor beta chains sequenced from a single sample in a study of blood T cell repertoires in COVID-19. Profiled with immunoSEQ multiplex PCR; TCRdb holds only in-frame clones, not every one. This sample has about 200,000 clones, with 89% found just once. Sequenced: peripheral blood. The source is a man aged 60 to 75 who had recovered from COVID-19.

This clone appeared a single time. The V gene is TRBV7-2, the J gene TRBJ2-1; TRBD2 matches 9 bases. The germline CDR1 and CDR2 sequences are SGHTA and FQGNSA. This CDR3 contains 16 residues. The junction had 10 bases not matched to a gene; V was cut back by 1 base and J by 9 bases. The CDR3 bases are TGTGCCAGCAGCTTAGTTGTGATAGCGGGAGCTTTTGAGCAGTTCTTC. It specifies CASSLVVIAGAFEQFF.

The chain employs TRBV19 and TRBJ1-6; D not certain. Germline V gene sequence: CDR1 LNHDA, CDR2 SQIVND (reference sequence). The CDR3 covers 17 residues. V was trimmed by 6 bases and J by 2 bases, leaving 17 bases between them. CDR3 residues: CASSLRPDFAYNSPLHF. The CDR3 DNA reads TGTGCCAGTAGCTTACGCCCGGACTTCGCCTATAATTCACCCCTCCACTTT.

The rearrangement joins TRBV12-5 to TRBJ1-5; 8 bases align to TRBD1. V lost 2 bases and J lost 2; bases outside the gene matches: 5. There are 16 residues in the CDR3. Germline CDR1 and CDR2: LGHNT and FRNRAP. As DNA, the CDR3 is TGTGCTAGTGGTTTGACAGGGGGATTTGGCAATCAGCCCCAGCATTTT. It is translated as CASGLTGGFGNQPQHF.

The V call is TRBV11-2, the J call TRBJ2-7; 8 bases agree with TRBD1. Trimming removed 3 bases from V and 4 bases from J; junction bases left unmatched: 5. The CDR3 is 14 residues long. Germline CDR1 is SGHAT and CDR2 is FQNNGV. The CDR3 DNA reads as TGTGCCAGCAGCTTGGGGACAGGCGGGTACGAGCAGTACTTC. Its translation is CASSLGTGGYEQYF.

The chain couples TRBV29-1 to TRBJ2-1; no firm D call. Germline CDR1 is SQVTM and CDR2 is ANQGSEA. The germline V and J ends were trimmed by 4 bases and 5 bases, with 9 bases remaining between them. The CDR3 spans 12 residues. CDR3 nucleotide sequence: TGCAGCGTTGCTGGCTCGCACAATGAGCAGTTCTTC. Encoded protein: CSVAGSHNEQFF.

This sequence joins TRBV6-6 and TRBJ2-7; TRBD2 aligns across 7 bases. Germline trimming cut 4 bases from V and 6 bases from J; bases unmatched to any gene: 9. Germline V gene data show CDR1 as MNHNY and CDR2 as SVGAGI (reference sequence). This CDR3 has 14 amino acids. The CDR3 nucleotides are TGTGCCAGCAGTTCCCTAGGCGGGAGAGGCGAGCAGTACTTC. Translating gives CASSSLGGRGEQYF.

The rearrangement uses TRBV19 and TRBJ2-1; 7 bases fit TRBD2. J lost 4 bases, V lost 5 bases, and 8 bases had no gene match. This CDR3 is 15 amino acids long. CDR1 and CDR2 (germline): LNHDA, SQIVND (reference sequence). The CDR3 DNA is TGTGCCAGTAGTTTTCTAGCGGAGCCGTACAATGAGCAGTTCTTC. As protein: CASSFLAEPYNEQFF.

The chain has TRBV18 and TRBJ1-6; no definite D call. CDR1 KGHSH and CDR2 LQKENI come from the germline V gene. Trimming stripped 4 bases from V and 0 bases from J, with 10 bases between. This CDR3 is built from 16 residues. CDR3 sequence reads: CASSREVGSYNSPLHF. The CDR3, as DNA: TGTGCCAGCTCACGGGAGGTCGGCTCCTATAATTCACCCCTCCACTTT.

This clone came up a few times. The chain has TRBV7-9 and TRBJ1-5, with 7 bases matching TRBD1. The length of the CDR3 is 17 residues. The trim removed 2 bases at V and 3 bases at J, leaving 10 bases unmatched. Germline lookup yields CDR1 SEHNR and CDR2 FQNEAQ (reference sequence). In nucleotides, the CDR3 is TGTGCCAGCAGCTTAAGTCCCCGGACAGGTGACAATCAGCCCCAGCATTTT. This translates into CASSLSPRTGDNQPQHF.